The 20 T cell receptor beta chains listed next were all sequenced from one sample in a study of blood T cell repertoires in COVID-19. This table comes from immunoSEQ multiplex PCR, and its TCRdb copy is limited to in-frame clones, with some not included. The repertoire holds tens of thousands of clones, with 80% to 85% as singletons. The sample taken for sequencing was peripheral blood. The receptors originated from a human donor with acute or convalescent COVID-19. The donor label of this sample is uncertain.

The rearrangement uses TRBV5-6 and TRBJ1-2; D not certain. Per the germline V gene, CDR1 is SGHDT and CDR2 is YYEEEE. Trimming cost V 4 bases and J 4 bases, with 20 bases left between them. The CDR3 sequence is 16 residues long. CDR3 residues: CASSLGGETYLYGYTF. Written as DNA, the CDR3 is TGTGCCAGCAGCCTCGGCGGGGAGACTTACCTCTATGGCTACACCTTC.

V is TRBV7-6 and J is TRBJ2-3, with 9 nucleotides matching TRBD2. The CDR3 has 21 amino acids. J was trimmed by 3 bases and V by 5 bases; bases with no gene match: 24. CDR1 and CDR2 from the germline V gene are SGHVS and FNYEAQ. Here the CDR3 DNA reads TGTGCCAGCAGCCTTTCCCCTCTAATAGCGGGAGTTTCCCGGTGGACAGATACGCAGTATTTT. Residues: CASSLSPLIAGVSRWTDTQYF.

This clone has just one count. The V and J genes are TRBV7-8 and TRBJ2-3; 12 bases match TRBD2. V gave up 5 bases and J gave up 1 base; unmatched junction bases: 4. From germline, CDR1 is SGHVS and CDR2 FQNEAQ. The CDR3 contains 16 residues. DNA of the CDR3: TGTGCCAGCAGCCCACTAGCGGGGGGACGCACAGATACGCAGTATTTT. It encodes CASSPLAGGRTDTQYF.

The chain joins TRBV27 to TRBJ2-3; the D is unclear. Germline V lookup: CDR1 MNHEY, CDR2 SMNVEV (reference sequence). The CDR3 loop spans 13 amino acids. Deletions cut 5 bases from V and 4 bases from J, with 10 bases between. The CDR3, as DNA: TGTGCCAGCAGTCCCCTCCTAGCAGATACGCAGTATTTT. This encodes CASSPLLADTQYF.

The V call is TRBV11-2, the J call TRBJ1-3; TRBD1 agrees at 9 bases. The CDR3 has 16 residues. V trimming: 5 bases; J trimming: 0 bases; junction bases outside the gene matches: 5. Germline loops: CDR1 SGHAT, CDR2 FQNNGV. The CDR3 is CASSPWTGDSGNTIYF. The CDR3 bases are TGTGCCAGCAGCCCATGGACAGGGGACTCTGGAAACACCATATATTTT.

The V gene is TRBV29-1, the J gene TRBJ1-3, with 8 bases aligning to TRBD1. J gave up 2 bases and V 6 bases, and 15 bases lay outside the gene matches. Per the germline V gene, CDR1 is SQVTM and CDR2 is ANQGSEA. This CDR3 region has 17 residues. CDR3 in amino acids: CSVAGTGGDRAGNTIYF. The CDR3 nucleotides read TGCAGCGTCGCCGGGACAGGCGGCGATAGGGCTGGAAACACCATATATTTT.

The chain is built from TRBV11-1 and TRBJ1-2; D call uncertain. The CDR3 extends over 16 amino acids. The germline gives CDR1 SGHAT, CDR2 FQDESV (reference sequence). V lost 6 bases, J lost 4 bases, and 21 bases lay in between. The CDR3: CASSEVSPRTPYGYTF. The DNA for the CDR3 is TGTGCCAGCAGTGAGGTCAGTCCTCGAACCCCCTATGGCTACACCTTC.

The V and J genes are TRBV4-2 and TRBJ1-1; a weak D match, TRBD1 (6 bases). This CDR3 is 14 amino acids long. V lost 0 bases, J lost 5 bases, and 10 bases lay in between. CDR1 LGHNA and CDR2 YNFKEQ come from the germline V gene. The CDR3 reads CASSQEEGGTEAFF. CDR3 coding DNA: TGTGCCAGCAGCCAAGAGGAGGGGGGGACTGAAGCTTTCTTT.

The rearrangement uses TRBV19 and TRBJ2-1, with TRBD1 matching 8 bases. Trimming cost V 4 bases and J 0 bases; bases outside gene matches: 8. CDR1 LNHDA and CDR2 SQIVND come from the germline V gene (reference sequence). The CDR3 has 17 residues. CDR3 sequence reads: CASSKQSQGGSYNEQFF. CDR3 nucleotides: TGTGCCAGTAGTAAACAGTCACAGGGGGGCTCCTACAATGAGCAGTTCTTC.

The V and J genes are TRBV10-3 and TRBJ2-3, with D possibly matching TRBD2 (7 bases). CDR1 and CDR2 (germline): ENHRY, SYGVKD. Trimming removed 2 bases from V and 1 base from J, with 13 bases in between. The CDR3 consists of 16 residues. The CDR3 nucleotides read TGTGCCATCAGTGAGCCCCGCGGGGGCCGCACAGATACGCAGTATTTT. This codes for CAISEPRGGRTDTQYF.

V usage is TRBV29-1 and J usage is TRBJ1-1; perhaps TRBD1 as D (5 bases). Trimming left V 7 bases short and J 4 bases short, with 22 bases between. The CDR3 runs to 15 residues. The V gene's germline CDR1 is SQVTM and CDR2 ANQGSEA. The CDR3: CSAGLGRGTSTEAFF. The CDR3 bases are TGCAGCGCTGGGTTAGGGAGGGGTACGAGCACTGAAGCTTTCTTT.

The V call is TRBV29-1, the J call TRBJ1-1; D may be TRBD1 (5 bases). The length of the CDR3 is 13 residues. V lost 3 bases, J lost 1 base, and 9 bases lay in between. Germline values: CDR1 SQVTM, CDR2 ANQGSEA. The CDR3 spells CSVDKGQNTEAFF. For the CDR3, the DNA is TGCAGCGTTGATAAGGGGCAGAACACTGAAGCTTTCTTT. Variable domain in full (rest from reference TRBV29-1 and TRBJ1-1): SAVISQKPSRDICQRGTSLTIQCQVDSQVTMMFWYRQQPGQSLTLIATANQGSEATYESGFVIDKFPISRPNLTFSTLTVSNMSPEDSSIYLCSVDKGQNTEAFFGQGTRLTVV.

Details on this clone: Other DNA sequences in this specimen translate into the identical CDR3. This rearrangement joins TRBV4-3 to TRBJ2-7, with D perhaps TRBD2 (6 bases). This CDR3 has 14 amino acids. The germline CDR1 and CDR2 sequences are LGHNA and YSLEER. V shed 4 bases and J shed 0 bases, with 10 bases lying between them. CDR3 sequence (DNA): TGCGCCAGCAGCCCTGCGGGACTCTCCTACGAGCAGTACTTC. This sequence encodes CASSPAGLSYEQYF.

The V call is TRBV5-1, the J call TRBJ2-5, with 10 positions matching TRBD1. Germline values: CDR1 SGHRS, CDR2 YFSETQ. The CDR3 spans 16 residues. Trimming removed 3 bases from V and 3 bases from J; junction bases left unmatched: 8. CDR3 amino acids: CASSSRDRGSEETQYF. The DNA for the CDR3 is TGCGCCAGCAGCTCCCGGGACAGGGGTAGTGAAGAGACCCAGTACTTC.

In DNA, the CDR3 is TGTGCCAGCAGCTTAGCGGGGGGACCACCTTACGAGCAGTACTTC. It yields the protein CASSLAGGPPYEQYF. The chain couples TRBV11-2 to TRBJ2-7, with 7 bases that match TRBD2. Trimming removed 1 base from V and 4 bases from J; junction bases left unmatched: 7. This CDR3 is built from 15 residues. From germline, CDR1 is SGHAT and CDR2 FQNNGV.

As DNA, the CDR3 is TGTGCCAGCAGCTTACAGGACTCTGGGGCCAACGTCCTGACTTTC. It specifies CASSLQDSGANVLTF. This rearrangement joins TRBV7-3 to TRBJ2-6; D unresolved. CDR3 size: 15 residues. CDR1 SGHTA and CDR2 FQGTGA come from the germline V gene. The V end was cut by 2 bases, the J end by 0 bases, with 5 bases between.

This clone was seen only once. V usage is TRBV5-1 and J usage is TRBJ1-4; a weak D match, TRBD1 (5 bases). The ends were cut back, 0 bases at V and 10 bases at J, with 16 bases in the middle. This CDR3 is 15 amino acids long. The germline V gene has CDR1 SGHRS and CDR2 YFSETQ. The DNA of the CDR3 is TGCGCCAGCAGCTTGGCCGAAGGGCTCGGGGGAAAACTGTTTTTT. Protein product: CASSLAEGLGGKLFF.

This chain joins TRBV4-3 and TRBJ2-7; TRBD2 might be the D (6 bases). This CDR3 spans 17 amino acids. Trimming took 0 bases from V and 0 from J, leaving 15 bases between them. Germline V gene data show CDR1 as LGHNA and CDR2 as YSLEER. The CDR3: CASSQDGMSGYSYEQYF. In DNA, the CDR3 is TGCGCCAGCAGCCAAGATGGGATGAGCGGGTACTCCTACGAGCAGTACTTC.

The V call is TRBV12-3 or TRBV12-4, the J call TRBJ2-4, with D unresolved. Trimming left V 6 bases short and J 5 bases short, with 11 bases between. CDR3 length: 13 residues. The CDR3 DNA reads as TGTGCCAGCAGGATCAACGGAGAAAACATTCAGTACTTC. Its protein product is CASRINGENIQYF.

CDR3 nucleotides: TGTGCCAGCAGCCTTTCAGGGGGCAGCGCAGATACGCAGTATTTT. It translates to CASSLSGGSADTQYF. The chain links TRBV5-4 to TRBJ2-3; 8 bases align to TRBD1. The ends lost 4 bases at V and 4 bases at J; junction bases unmatched: 8. In germline, CDR1 is SGHNT, CDR2 YYREEE (reference sequence). The CDR3 runs to 15 residues.